The sample holds a few counts of the clone carrying this T cell receptor (beta chain). Its antigen is undetermined. Unique molecular identifiers were present on cDNA, and template switching added a universal primer site. Via MiXCR, TCRdb re-called the 5' RACE reads, giving one row per CDR3 protein. The top ten clones hold roughly 0.5% of a sample with hundreds of thousands of distinct CDR3 sequences, 20% to 25% of them seen once. The data are from a study of identical twins. Points from the study as a whole: Compared with models, monozygotic twins showed more out-of-frame TCR alpha sharing.

The V gene end was trimmed by 4 bases and the J gene end by 4 bases; junction bases not matched to a gene: 4. This CDR3 spans 14 amino acids. A further study also used this sample, focusing on yellow fever vaccine responses in identical twins. That study reports: Twins' vaccine T cell response reportedly gave the appearance of partial convergence and partial personalization.

The sample comprised CD4+ T cells sorted from blood. The J gene is TRBJ2-7, the V gene TRBV12-3 or TRBV12-4; the match to TRBD1 covers 10 bases. This TCR was recovered from a woman aged 18-29 years in good health. The CDR3: CASSSRTGGYEQYF. CDR3 bases: TGTGCCAGCAGTTCCAGGACAGGGGGGTACGAGCAGTACTTC.